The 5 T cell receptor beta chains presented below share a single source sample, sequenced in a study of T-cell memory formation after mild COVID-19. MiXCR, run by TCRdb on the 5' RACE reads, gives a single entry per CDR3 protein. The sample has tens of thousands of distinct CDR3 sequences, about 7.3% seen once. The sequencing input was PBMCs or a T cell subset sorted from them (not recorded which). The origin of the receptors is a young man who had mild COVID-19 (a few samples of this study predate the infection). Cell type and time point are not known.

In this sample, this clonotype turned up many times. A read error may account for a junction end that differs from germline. Here the CDR3 reads CASSLSRSEVGTQYF. In nucleotides, the CDR3 is TGTGCTAGCAGCCTTAGTAGGTCGGAAGTAGGGACCCAGTACTTC. The chain combines TRBV7-7 with TRBJ2-5, with D unclear. This CDR3 spans 15 amino acids. Per the germline V gene, CDR1 is SSHAT and CDR2 is FNYEAQ (reference sequence).

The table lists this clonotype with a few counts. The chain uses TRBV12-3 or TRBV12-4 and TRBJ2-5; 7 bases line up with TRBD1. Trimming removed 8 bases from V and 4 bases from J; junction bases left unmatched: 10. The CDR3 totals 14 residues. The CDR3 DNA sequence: TGTGCCAGCGGCCACAGGACAGGTGGAGAGACCCAGTACTTC. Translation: CASGHRTGGETQYF.

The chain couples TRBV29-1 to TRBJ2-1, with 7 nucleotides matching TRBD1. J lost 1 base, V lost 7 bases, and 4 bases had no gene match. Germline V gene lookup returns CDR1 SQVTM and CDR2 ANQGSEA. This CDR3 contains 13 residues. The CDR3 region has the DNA TGCAGCGCCGAGGGGGCTTCCTACAATGAGCAGTTCTTC. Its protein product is CSAEGASYNEQFF.

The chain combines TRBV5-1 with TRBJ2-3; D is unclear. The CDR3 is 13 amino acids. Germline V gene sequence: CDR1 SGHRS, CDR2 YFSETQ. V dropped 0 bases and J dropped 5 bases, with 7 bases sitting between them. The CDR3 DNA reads TGCGCCAGCAGCTTGGGGGCCAGAGATACGCAGTATTTT. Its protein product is CASSLGARDTQYF.

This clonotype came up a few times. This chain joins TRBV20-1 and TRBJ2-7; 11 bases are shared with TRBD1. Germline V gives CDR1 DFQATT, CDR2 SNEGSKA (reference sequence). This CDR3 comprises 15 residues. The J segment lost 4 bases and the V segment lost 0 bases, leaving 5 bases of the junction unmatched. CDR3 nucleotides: TGCAGTGCTAGAGATCGGGACAGGGGGAGGTACGAGCAGTACTTC. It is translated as CSARDRDRGRYEQYF.